This T cell receptor (beta chain) appears in the sequencing data of a study of blood T cell repertoires in COVID-19. Study overall: Whether acute or convalescent, the COVID-19 samples came from the United States, Italy and Spain.

Only one count was recorded for this clone. Researchers sorted participants into cohorts using their self-reported clinical history. CDR1 is SGDLS and CDR2 is YYNGEE in the germline V gene. The CDR3 runs 15 residues. The ends lost 4 bases at V and 2 bases at J; junction bases unmatched: 3. Original data processing: Using reference gene primer amplification, nucleated cell counts were estimated. Only in-frame clones appear in the TCRdb table, and some are missing; sequencing was by immunoSEQ multiplex PCR. That table gives V, J and clone size, and the DNA gave D and trimming. The sample carries about 230,000 clones, around 89% recorded once.

The specimen sequenced was PBMCs or T cells enriched from blood (not recorded which). The receptor comes from a woman aged 40 to 50 with acute COVID-19. The chain uses TRBV9 and TRBJ2-5; 12 bases are shared with TRBD2. For the CDR3, the DNA is TGTGCCAGCAGCCGCGGGACTAGCGGGCAAGAGACCCAGTACTTC. Translating it yields CASSRGTSGQETQYF.